The present TCR beta chain was sequenced within a study of beta chain features in type 1 diabetes. About the study: Sorted cells numbering 95 million to 110 million were examined across all samples. Overall study findings and caveats: In cDNA sequencing, cells with high TCR expression could be over-represented. The VDJ junctions of type 1 diabetes patients carried fewer insertions and more deletions.

The CDR3 totals 13 residues. In germline, CDR1 is LNHDA, CDR2 SQIVND (reference sequence). Since all of the isolated RNA was reverse transcribed, expressed TCRB transcripts were what got sequenced. Libraries were prepared by immunoSEQ multiplex PCR; TCRdb keeps only in-frame clonotypes and omits some of them. Of 120,000 to 150,000 clones listed, more than 9% were seen once; the top ten hold under 1.5%. CD45RO/CCR7/CD25/CD127/CD95/CD27 separated CD4+ naive, central memory, regulatory and stem cell-like memory cells by sorting. This clone was picked up a small number of times. Its antigen is not known. This receptor was obtained from a man between 18 and 35 years old in good health. The sequenced sample was naive CD4+ T cells from blood. This chain connects TRBV19 to TRBJ2-5; 9 bases match TRBD1. TRBJ2-7 explains the end of the DNA better; the J call may be wrong. CDR3 sequence: CASSRTGDYEQYF. CDR3 DNA sequence: TGTGCCAGTAGTCGGACAGGGGACTACGAGCAGTACTTC.